This T cell receptor beta chain was sequenced in a study of technical replicates of blood from a handful of donors. Sequenced by immunoSEQ multiplex PCR; TCRdb stores in-frame clones only, minus some. The sample consists of some 79,000 clones, around 90% of them appearing once. Germline assignment: CDR1 KGHSH and CDR2 LQKENI. This CDR3 region has 16 residues. With 3 bases removed from V and 2 bases from J, the gap between germline ends came to 13 bases. This chain links TRBV18 with TRBJ1-4, with D perhaps matching TRBD1 (6 bases). The sample consisted of T cells isolated from PBMCs. This receptor was taken from a human donor in good health. Some clones in this sample may be carry-over from other donors' samples. CDR3 sequence (DNA): TGTGCCAGCTCACCGGGGGCTTATCCTACTAATGAAAAACTGTTTTTT. It codes for CASSPGAYPTNEKLFF.